This is a list of T cell receptor beta chains from one sample in a study of beta chain features in type 1 diabetes. The assay was immunoSEQ multiplex PCR, and TCRdb's table has in-frame clones only and misses some. The profile shows 130,000 to 150,000 clones, roughly 48% of them singletons. Sequencing was performed on Tregs from blood. The receptors derive from a man between 18 and 29 years old in good health. Each CDR3 is given with its conserved first and last residue. A D gene is named only where the DNA matches it firmly. The listing skips clone size in some rows; elsewhere it reads once, few, many or a size class.

abundance,d_gene,j_gene,v_gene,CDR3nt,CDR3aa
NA,NA,TRBJ2-7,TRBV11-2,TGTGCCAGCAGCTTAGACCCAGGGGAATGGAACGAGCAGTACTTC,CASSLDPGEWNEQYF
NA,TRBD2,TRBJ2-5,TRBV7-9,TGTGCCAGCAGCTTATATCGACTAGCGCGGGAGACCCAGTACTTC,CASSLYRLARETQYF
few,TRBD1,TRBJ2-3,TRBV28,TGTGCCAGCAGTTTCGGGACAGGGGACACAGATACGCAGTATTTT,CASSFGTGDTDTQYF
NA,TRBD2,TRBJ2-1,TRBV5-1,TGCGCCAGCCGACCTAGCGGGAACGGCTACAATGAGCAGTTCTTC,CASRPSGNGYNEQFF
few,TRBD1,TRBJ2-7,TRBV6-5,TGTGCCAGCAGTTACTCTTTGGGACAGGGGTTCGAGCAGTACTTC,CASSYSLGQGFEQYF
few,TRBD2,TRBJ2-7,TRBV29-1,TGCAGCGCCCGACCCCCGGGGGGCGAGCAGTACTTC,CSARPPGGEQYF
few,TRBD1,TRBJ1-2,TRBV6-6,TGTGCCAGCAGACGGACAGGGCGGGATGGCTACACCTTC,CASRRTGRDGYTF
NA,NA,TRBJ1-2,TRBV19,TGTGCCAGTAGTCATCTCGACAGATTCTATGGCTACACCTTC,CASSHLDRFYGYTF
few,TRBD1,TRBJ2-6,TRBV28,TGTGCCAGCAGTCCCATGGGGACAGGGAACTTTGGGGCCAACGTCCTGACTTTC,CASSPMGTGNFGANVLTF
NA,TRBD2,TRBJ2-3,TRBV4-2,TGTGCCAGCAGCCTCCGACTAGCGGGGACAGATACGCAGTATTTT,CASSLRLAGTDTQYF
few,NA,TRBJ2-5,TRBV5-4,TGTGCCAGCAGCTTGGATCGGGATCAAGAGACCCAGTACTTC,CASSLDRDQETQYF
few,TRBD2,TRBJ2-7,TRBV28,TGTGCCAGCAGTTGGGGAGGGAGCTCCTACGAGCAGTACTTC,CASSWGGSSYEQYF
few,NA,TRBJ2-3,TRBV7-2,TGTGCCAGCAGCTCCGTCCAACACACAGATACGCAGTATTTT,CASSSVQHTDTQYF
NA,TRBD2,TRBJ2-1,TRBV27,TGTGCCAGCAGTCCCCTCCCGGGACTAGGCGGATGGGAGCAGTTCTTC,CASSPLPGLGGWEQFF
NA,NA,TRBJ2-7,TRBV5-1,TGCGCCAGCAGCTTCCTAGCGCAGGAATACGAGCAGTACTTC,CASSFLAQEYEQYF
NA,TRBD1,TRBJ1-5,TRBV5-1,TGCGCCAGCAGCCCTGGACAGGATCAGCCCCAGCATTTT,CASSPGQDQPQHF
NA,NA,TRBJ2-1,TRBV7-3,TGTGCCAGCAGCTTATTGGTGGGGAGCTCCTACAATGAGCAGTTCTTC,CASSLLVGSSYNEQFF
few,NA,TRBJ2-7,TRBV18,TGTGCCAGCTCCCACGGGACGGGAGCCTACGAGCAGTACTTC,CASSHGTGAYEQYF
NA,TRBD1,TRBJ2-3,TRBV5-1,TGCGCCAGCAGCCCGGACAGGGTGGGGGATACGCAGTATTTT,CASSPDRVGDTQYF
NA,NA,TRBJ2-7,TRBV5-8,TGTGCCAGCAGCCTAAACTACGAGCAGTACTTC,CASSLNYEQYF
NA,TRBD2,TRBJ2-7,TRBV7-8,TGTGCCAGCAGCGCCCGACTAGCGGGGGGCACCTACGAGCAGTACTTC,CASSARLAGGTYEQYF
few,NA,TRBJ2-7,TRBV18,TGTGCCAGCTCACCGCGGTACGAGCAGTACTTC,CASSPRYEQYF